Below, 18 T cell receptor beta chains from the same sample are listed, as sequenced in a study of prognosis after radiotherapy for stage I lung cancer. From genomic DNA, TCR beta CDR3 was amplified by two-round multiplex PCR. Primers specific to each TRBV and TRBJ gene were used in first-round PCR. TCRdb reprocessed the multiplex PCR reads via MiXCR and lists one record per CDR3 protein. The sample records about 12,000 distinct CDR3 sequences, 50% to 65% being singletons. Source: PBMCs, taken before or after stereotactic body radiation therapy (not recorded which). Receptors originate from a donor at least 50 years old with non-small cell lung cancer.

The rearrangement uses TRBV11-2 and TRBJ1-2, with TRBD1 as a possible D gene (6 bases). Trimming took off 5 bases at V and 6 bases at J, with 13 bases between the two ends. The CDR3 totals 13 residues. Germline V lookup: CDR1 SGHAT, CDR2 FQNNGV. CDR3 sequence: CASSQDRLNGYTF. Here the CDR3 DNA reads TGTGCCAGCAGCCAAGACAGGTTAAATGGCTACACCTTC.

Sample share makes this clonotype medium-sized. The genes are TRBV27 and TRBJ2-7, with D unclear. CDR1 and CDR2 (germline): MNHEY, SMNVEV (reference sequence). The CDR3 loop spans 9 amino acids. The V end lost 8 bases, the J end lost 9 bases, and 8 bases lay between the germline ends. CDR3 sequence (DNA): TGTGCCAGCCGACCTGGGCAGTACTTC. Its translation: CASRPGQYF.

This clonotype counts as medium-sized. This chain joins TRBV5-1 and TRBJ2-3, with 7 bases lining up with TRBD2. Germline trimming cut 2 bases from V and 3 bases from J; bases unmatched to any gene: 6. The germline V gene has CDR1 SGHRS and CDR2 YFSETQ. This CDR3 spans 15 amino acids. In DNA, the CDR3 is TGCGCCAGCAGCTTTTATGCGGGGGTTACAGATACGCAGTATTTT. It codes for CASSFYAGVTDTQYF.

This chain links TRBV27 with TRBJ2-7; 7 bases match TRBD1. The junction had 2 bases not matched to a gene; V was cut back by 4 bases and J by 2 bases. The CDR3 loop spans 13 amino acids. Germline CDR1 MNHEY, CDR2 SMNVEV (reference sequence). CDR3 loop: CASSWTGPYEQYF. The DNA of the CDR3 is TGTGCCAGCAGTTGGACAGGCCCCTACGAGCAGTACTTC.

The chain couples TRBV11-2 to TRBJ2-1, with 9 bases aligning to TRBD1. Germline loops: CDR1 SGHAT, CDR2 FQNNGV. The V and J ends lost 0 bases and 7 bases, in that order; junction bases with no gene match: 13. The CDR3 length is 18 residues. CDR3 in DNA: TGTGCCAGCAGCTTAGATAAACCCGGGACAGGGATCTATAATGAGCAGTTCTTC. It is translated as CASSLDKPGTGIYNEQFF.

This clonotype is medium-sized. The chain couples TRBV7-3 to TRBJ2-2; 10 nucleotides align to TRBD2. After removal of 9 bases from V and 4 bases from J, the junction contained 11 bases not matched to a gene. This CDR3 is 16 amino acids long. The germline V gene encodes CDR1 SGHTA and CDR2 FQGTGA. CDR3 bases: TGTGCCAGTTCTTATCTAGCGGGAGTTGGCACCGGGGAGCTGTTTTTT. Translated, it gives CASSYLAGVGTGELFF. The full variable domain, with the rest looked up from reference TRBV7-3 and TRBJ2-2, is GAGVSQTPSNKVTEKGKYVELRCDPISGHTALYWYRQSLGQGPEFLIYFQGTGAADDSGLPNDRFFAVRPEGSVSTLKIQRTERGDSAVYLCASSYLAGVGTGELFFGEGSRLTVL.

The sample holds many counts of this clonotype. The chain combines TRBV5-6 with TRBJ2-3, with D perhaps TRBD2 (5 bases). The CDR3 extends over 16 amino acids. Looked up from germline, CDR1 is SGHDT and CDR2 is YYEEEE. V was pared by 4 bases and J by 1 base, with 16 bases between. The CDR3 spells CASSPRTSWGTDTQYF. The CDR3, as DNA: TGTGCCAGCAGCCCGCGCACTAGTTGGGGCACAGATACGCAGTATTTT.

Worth noting for this clonotype: This may stem from a read error, because a much larger clone lies one nucleotide away. This sequence joins TRBV11-3 and TRBJ2-5, with TRBD1 identical over 7 bases. Per the germline V gene, CDR1 is SGHNT and CDR2 is YENEEA. V was clipped by 5 bases and J by 5 bases; unmatched bases: 11. This CDR3 spans 15 amino acids. The CDR3 loop is CASSKNKGGAETQYF. The CDR3 DNA reads as TGTGCCAGCAGCAAAAATAAAGGGGGCGCGGAGACCCAGTACTTC.

Within the sample, this clonotype is medium-sized (0.01 to 0.1%). The genes are TRBV12-3 or TRBV12-4 and TRBJ1-6; 8 bases align to TRBD1. The CDR3 totals 16 residues. Trimming took 6 bases from V and 7 from J; bases not matched to a gene: 11. The CDR3 spells CASSRGQGGSNSPLHF. The CDR3 DNA is TGTGCCAGCAGCCGTGGACAGGGTGGAAGCAATTCACCCCTCCACTTT.

This clonotype was detected only once. At one end, the junction sequence differs from germline, possibly due to a read error. The rearrangement joins TRBV6-1 to TRBJ2-2; possibly TRBD1 or TRBD2 for D (5 bases each). Germline CDR1 is MNHNS and CDR2 is SASEGT. The CDR3 spans 15 residues. DNA for the CDR3: TGTGCCAGCAGGGGTTCACCGAGGGGCACCGGTGAGCTGTTTTTT. This codes for CASRGSPRGTGELFF.

The chain employs TRBV7-2 and TRBJ2-1, with 7 positions matching TRBD2. Trimming removed 5 bases from V and 10 bases from J; junction bases left unmatched: 17. The germline V gene has CDR1 SGHTA and CDR2 FQGNSA. The CDR3 contains 16 residues. The CDR3 sequence is CASSVRPAGYPWEQFF. In DNA, the CDR3 is TGTGCCAGCAGCGTCAGACCAGCGGGATATCCGTGGGAGCAGTTCTTC.

This clonotype qualifies as medium-sized. V is TRBV11-1 and J is TRBJ1-3, with D uncertain. Germline CDR1 SGHAT, CDR2 FQDESV (reference sequence). The germline V and J ends were trimmed by 4 bases and 4 bases, with 11 bases remaining between them. This CDR3 region has 14 residues. DNA of the CDR3: TGTGCCAGCAGCTCTAGGACTTCAGGAAACACCATATATTTT. Protein product: CASSSRTSGNTIYF.

The chain employs TRBV6-1 and TRBJ2-1; tentatively, D is TRBD1 or TRBD2 (5 bases each). Germline assignment: CDR1 MNHNS and CDR2 SASEGT. The V end was cut by 5 bases, the J end by 3 bases, with 11 bases between. The CDR3 runs to 14 residues. DNA for the CDR3: TGTGCCAGCAGTAAAGGGACCCGCTACAATGAGCAGTTCTTC. This gives the protein CASSKGTRYNEQFF.

Notes on this clonotype: One base separates it from a far larger clone, so it is likely a read error. The chain carries TRBV7-2 and TRBJ2-1; a weak D match, TRBD2 (6 bases). This CDR3 has 16 residues. The germline V gene encodes CDR1 SGHTA and CDR2 FQGNSA. V shed 2 bases and J shed 8 bases, with 19 bases lying between them. DNA of the CDR3: TGTGCCAGCAGCTTATCCTTGGGGGGAAGGAGTCATGAGCAGTTCTTC. The encoded protein is CASSLSLGGRSHEQFF.

Concerning this clonotype: Since a much larger clone is just one base distant, this may be a read error. The CDR3 spells CSATGTSGSGKAQYF. The CDR3 nucleotides read TGCAGTGCTACCGGGACTAGCGGGAGCGGTAAGGCCCAGTACTTC. The chain is built from TRBV20-1 and TRBJ2-5, with 14 nucleotides matching TRBD2. V lost 4 bases, J lost 9 bases, and 10 bases stayed unmatched. Germline V gene sequence: CDR1 DFQATT, CDR2 SNEGSKA (reference sequence). The CDR3 consists of 15 residues.

This clonotype was seen ten or more times. CDR3 residues: CASSESFTVENIQYF. DNA for the CDR3: TGTGCCAGCAGTGAAAGTTTCACGGTCGAAAACATTCAGTACTTC. The gene calls are TRBV2 and TRBJ2-4; D is undetermined. V shed 2 bases and J shed 5 bases, with 13 bases lying between them. This CDR3 comprises 15 residues. CDR1 and CDR2 (germline): SNHLY, FYNNEI.

This clonotype is medium-sized. The chain links TRBV20-1 to TRBJ2-3; 12 nucleotides match TRBD2. The CDR3 sequence is 15 residues long. V lost 5 bases, J lost 4 bases, and 7 bases stayed unmatched. The V gene's germline CDR1 is DFQATT and CDR2 SNEGSKA (reference sequence). The chain's CDR3 is CSALRLAGVSDTQYF. In nucleotides, the CDR3 is TGCAGTGCTCTCAGACTAGCGGGAGTGTCAGATACGCAGTATTTT.

The CDR3 nucleotides read TGTGCCAGCAGCTCACTAACAGGCACAGATACGCAGTATTTT. It translates to CASSSLTGTDTQYF. V usage is TRBV7-3 and J usage is TRBJ2-3; D unresolved. CDR3 length: 14 amino acids. The V end lost 4 bases, the J end lost 1 base, and 9 bases lay between the germline ends. Looked up from germline, CDR1 is SGHTA and CDR2 is FQGTGA.